Reported below is one TCR beta chain. Drawing of blood for sampling happened at baseline, at cycle 4 day 1, and at cycle 7 day 1. This entry belongs to a study of OX40 agonist ivuxolimab in advanced cancers. J lost 0 bases, V lost 4 bases, and 14 bases had no gene match. Germline V gene lookup returns CDR1 SGHNT and CDR2 YENEEA. This CDR3 region has 19 residues. Using immunoSEQ multiplex PCR, the repertoire was profiled, and TCRdb retains in-frame clones only, with some absent. The sample holds roughly 56,000 clones, approximately 83% seen once. V usage is TRBV11-3 and J usage is TRBJ1-3; the match to TRBD1 covers 8 bases. This sequence originates from an adult with an advanced solid tumor such as melanoma, head and neck, liver or kidney cancer. Sequences were derived from CD4+ or CD8+ T cells sorted from blood, sampled in a trial of the OX40 agonist ivuxolimab. CDR3 region: CASSSPGQAPLYSGNTIYF. For the CDR3, the DNA is TGTGCCAGCAGCTCCCCGGGACAGGCACCACTATACTCTGGAAACACCATATATTTT. Drawing the rest from reference TRBV11-3 and TRBJ1-3, the complete variable domain is EAGVVQSPRYKIIEKKQPVAFWCNPISGHNTLYWYLQNLGQGPELLIRYENEEAVDDSQLPKDRFSAERLKGVDSTLKIQPAELGDSAVYLCASSSPGQAPLYSGNTIYFGEGSWLTVV.